This TCR beta chain was sequenced during a study of blood T cell repertoires in COVID-19. Study-level information: Material from acute and convalescent COVID-19 was sourced from the United States, Italy and Spain. The cDNA or gDNA used as material had been derived from T cells, B-cell-depleted T cells, or PBMCs.

Original methodology: Amplification from reference gene primers served as the basis for estimated nucleated cell counts. The assay was immunoSEQ multiplex PCR, and TCRdb's table has in-frame clones only and misses some. That table gives V, J and clone size, and the DNA gave D and trimming. The sample contains tens of thousands of clones, around 86% of which appear only once. While infection was still active, Seattle patients were enrolled and then followed longitudinally. This CDR3 contains 16 residues. Trimming took off 0 bases at V and 0 bases at J, with 9 bases between the two ends. The sequenced sample consisted of peripheral blood. V and J are TRBV5-3 and TRBJ2-2; tentatively, D is TRBD2 (7 bases). TRBV5-3 is sorted into the ORF group, with uncertain function. The sequence was obtained from a man in his forties with COVID-19, enrolled during active disease. CDR3 residues: CARSLGEGANTGELFF. CDR3 coding DNA: TGTGCCAGAAGCTTGGGGGAGGGGGCGAACACCGGGGAGCTGTTTTTT.